The next 32 T cell receptor beta chains were all read from a single sample in a study of shared clonotypes between healthy human individuals (TCRdb year 2020). Preparation of the library involved the immunoSEQ multiplex PCR assay. TCRdb's version of the immuneACCESS table is confined to in-frame rearrangements and falls short of the full clone set. An unresolved V gene accounts for under half of the shortfall where checked; the remainder is of unknown origin. This sample has around 1 million clones in its table, and approximately 76% of those were observed once. The top ten clones comprise around 1.4% of the sample. Sequenced sample: memory CD4+ T cells sorted from blood. What this sample's cell subset or site label stands for: CD45RA-negative fraction. Receptors originate from a young man in good health.

V is TRBV7-3 and J is TRBJ1-1; D not certain. Germline V gene sequence: CDR1 SGHTA, CDR2 FQGTGA. V lost 5 bases and J 0 bases, leaving 10 bases between the germline ends. This CDR3 is 14 amino acids long. The DNA for the CDR3 is TGTGCCAGCAGCAAAGGAGTTATGAACACTGAAGCTTTCTTT. It encodes CASSKGVMNTEAFF. The whole variable domain, remainder taken from reference TRBV7-3 and TRBJ1-1, is GAGVSQTPSNKVTEKGKYVELRCDPISGHTALYWYRQSLGQGPEFLIYFQGTGAADDSGLPNDRFFAVRPEGSVSTLKIQRTERGDSAVYLCASSKGVMNTEAFFGQGTRLTVV.

The V gene is TRBV28, the J gene TRBJ2-7, with TRBD1 matching over 10 bases. Trimming cost V 3 bases and J 6 bases; bases outside gene matches: 5. The CDR3 is 14 residues long. Germline CDR1 MDHEN, CDR2 SYDVKM. The CDR3: CASSFSDRGFEQYF. For the CDR3, the DNA is TGTGCCAGCAGTTTTTCGGACAGGGGGTTCGAGCAGTACTTC.

V is TRBV19 and J is TRBJ1-1, with unresolved D. There are 14 residues in the CDR3. V was shortened by 5 bases and J by 4 bases, with 14 bases between the two germline ends. Germline CDR1 LNHDA, CDR2 SQIVND (reference sequence). The CDR3 DNA follows: TGTGCCAGTAGTCACAAGGGAGATGGCACTGAAGCTTTCTTT. Translated: CASSHKGDGTEAFF.

The chain carries TRBV4-2 and TRBJ2-7; 7 bases agree with TRBD1. The germline CDR1 and CDR2 sequences are LGHNA and YNFKEQ. This CDR3 spans 14 amino acids. J gave up 3 bases and V 8 bases, and 10 bases lay outside the gene matches. This CDR3 is CASRAGTVDYEQYF. The CDR3 DNA follows: TGTGCCAGCCGAGCCGGGACAGTCGACTACGAGCAGTACTTC.

The V call is TRBV9, the J call TRBJ2-1; 13 nucleotides align to TRBD2. V gave up 4 bases and J gave up 2 bases; unmatched junction bases: 12. This CDR3 has 19 residues. Per germline, CDR1 SGDLS and CDR2 YYNGEE. This chain's CDR3 is CASSPRGTSGNTAYNEQFF. The CDR3 DNA reads TGTGCCAGCAGCCCCCGGGGGACTAGCGGGAATACGGCCTACAATGAGCAGTTCTTC. The variable domain in full, with the rest retrieved from reference TRBV9 and TRBJ2-1, is DSGVTQTPKHLITATGQRVTLRCSPRSGDLSVYWYQQSLDQGLQFLIQYYNGEERAKGNILERFSAQQFPDLHSELNLSSLELGDSALYFCASSPRGTSGNTAYNEQFFGPGTRLTVL.

The chain combines TRBV6-6 with TRBJ1-3, with 7 bases identical to TRBD1. Trimming removed 6 bases from V and 8 bases from J; junction bases left unmatched: 10. Looked up from germline, CDR1 is MNHNY and CDR2 is SVGAGI (reference sequence). This CDR3 has 14 residues. The CDR3 loop reads CASSTPGGGDTIYF. The CDR3 region has the DNA TGTGCCAGCAGCACACCAGGGGGGGGAGACACCATATATTTT.

This clone was picked up one time. The V and J genes are TRBV18 and TRBJ2-1; no reliable D call. V lost 3 bases and J 7 bases, leaving 10 bases between the germline ends. The germline V gene has CDR1 KGHSH and CDR2 LQKENI. This CDR3 comprises 13 residues. CDR3 region: CASSPDRPNEQFF. The CDR3 DNA reads TGTGCCAGCTCACCGGATCGTCCTAATGAGCAGTTCTTC.

The rearrangement uses TRBV25-1 and TRBJ1-6; a possible D gene is TRBD1 (6 bases). Trimming removed 6 bases from V and 10 bases from J, with 25 bases in between. Germline assignment: CDR1 MGHDK and CDR2 SYGVNS. CDR3 length: 17 amino acids. The CDR3 is CASSATGTAGDVSPLHF. The DNA for the CDR3 is TGTGCCAGCAGCGCAACAGGGACGGCAGGGGACGTCTCACCCCTCCACTTT.

This chain connects TRBV25-1 to TRBJ1-2; TRBD1 matches at 8 bases. The trim removed 5 bases at V and 13 bases at J, leaving 9 bases unmatched. CDR3 length: 12 residues. Per the germline V gene, CDR1 is MGHDK and CDR2 is SYGVNS. CDR3 residues: CASSLLQGAFTF. Written as DNA, the CDR3 is TGTGCCAGCAGTTTACTCCAGGGGGCTTTCACCTTC.

The V gene is TRBV7-2, the J gene TRBJ1-2, with D uncertain. Germline loops: CDR1 SGHTA, CDR2 FQGNSA. This CDR3 contains 15 residues. Trimming removed 1 base at V and 8 bases at J, with 17 bases between. Here the CDR3 reads CASSLDTALYRGYTF. The CDR3, as DNA: TGTGCCAGCAGCTTAGATACGGCCCTCTACAGAGGCTACACCTTC.

The chain couples TRBV9 to TRBJ2-1; no clear D. The CDR3 totals 15 residues. Germline V CDR1 and CDR2: SGDLS, YYNGEE. V was clipped by 2 bases and J by 7 bases, with 16 bases between them. CDR3 sequence reads: CASSVADERWNEQFF. For the CDR3, the DNA is TGTGCCAGCAGCGTTGCGGACGAAAGGTGGAATGAGCAGTTCTTC.

This rearrangement joins TRBV28 to TRBJ2-5; either TRBD1 or TRBD2 may fit D (6 bases each). The CDR3 sequence is 14 residues long. The germline V and J ends were trimmed by 5 bases and 5 bases, with 15 bases remaining between them. In germline, CDR1 is MDHEN, CDR2 SYDVKM. The CDR3 DNA follows: TGTGCCAGCAGTCTCCGGGGGCCGGCGGAGACCCAGTACTTC. This sequence encodes CASSLRGPAETQYF. The whole variable domain, remainder taken from reference TRBV28 and TRBJ2-5, is DVKVTQSSRYLVKRTGEKVFLECVQDMDHENMFWYRQDPGLGLRLIYFSYDVKMKEKGDIPEGYSVSREKKERFSLILESASTNQTSMYLCASSLRGPAETQYFGPGTRLLVL.

The chain links TRBV5-1 to TRBJ2-7; D remains ambiguous. Germline V gene sequence: CDR1 SGHRS, CDR2 YFSETQ. With 2 bases removed from V and 5 bases from J, the gap between germline ends came to 11 bases. CDR3 length: 13 amino acids. DNA of the CDR3: TGCGCCAGCAGCTTTCAGGTGGGCGACGAGCAGTACTTC. Its translation: CASSFQVGDEQYF.

The rearrangement links TRBV19 to TRBJ1-4; a weak D match, TRBD1 (6 bases). This CDR3 spans 14 amino acids. V was cut by 6 bases and J by 10 bases, with 18 bases left in between. The V gene's germline CDR1 is LNHDA and CDR2 SQIVND (reference sequence). CDR3 DNA sequence: TGTGCCAGTAGCGAGGGGGTTGGGCGGGGAAAACTGTTTTTT. It translates to CASSEGVGRGKLFF.

The V call is TRBV4-1, the J call TRBJ2-2, with 12 bases lining up with TRBD2. Germline V gives CDR1 MGHRA, CDR2 YSYEKL. J gave up 2 bases and V 4 bases, and 5 bases lay outside the gene matches. This CDR3 contains 17 residues. CDR3 region: CASSPLAGGTNTGELFF. The CDR3 DNA reads as TGCGCCAGCAGCCCCCTAGCGGGAGGGACCAACACCGGGGAGCTGTTTTTT.

The J gene is TRBJ2-2, the V gene TRBV15; D ambiguous. The CDR3 extends over 12 amino acids. Germline CDR1 reads LNHNV; CDR2 reads YYDKDF (reference sequence). V shed 6 bases and J shed 4 bases, with 6 bases lying between them. The CDR3 nucleotides read TGTGCCACCAGTTTCGTCACCGGGGAGCTGTTTTTT. This codes for CATSFVTGELFF. Combining the CDR3 with reference TRBV15 and TRBJ2-2 gives the whole variable domain DAMVIQNPRYQVTQFGKPVTLSCSQTLNHNVMYWYQQKSSQAPKLLFHYYDKDFNNEADTPDNFQSRRPNTSFCFLDIRSPGLGDTAMYLCATSFVTGELFFGEGSRLTVL.

The chain links TRBV5-1 to TRBJ1-2; D possibly corresponds to TRBD1 (5 bases). The CDR3 is 17 residues long. V lost 3 bases to trimming and J lost 5 bases, with 23 bases between them. Germline CDR1 SGHRS, CDR2 YFSETQ. CDR3 DNA sequence: TGCGCCAGCAGCTCCGACCCGGGACGCCGAGCCTATTATGGCTACACCTTC. Its translation is CASSSDPGRRAYYGYTF.

The chain recombines TRBV4-3 with TRBJ1-6; D might be TRBD1 (6 bases). Germline CDR1 reads LGHNA; CDR2 reads YSLEER. This CDR3 has 16 amino acids. Deletions cut 1 base from V and 8 bases from J, with 15 bases between. The CDR3, as DNA: TGCGCCAGCAGCCAAGCAACGACAAACAGGGATTCACCCCTCCACTTT. Translation gives CASSQATTNRDSPLHF.

The rearrangement uses TRBV10-3 and TRBJ1-2; 8 bases line up with TRBD1. CDR3 size: 15 residues. V dropped 10 bases and J dropped 6; count of bases not matched to a gene: 16. The V gene's germline CDR1 is ENHRY and CDR2 SYGVKD. The CDR3 DNA sequence: TGTGCCACGGCTCCCCGGGACAGGCCCTGGCATGGCTACACCTTC. This codes for CATAPRDRPWHGYTF.

The J gene is TRBJ2-7, the V gene TRBV5-1; 8 positions match TRBD1. J gave up 7 bases and V 5 bases, and 11 bases lay outside the gene matches. Per germline, CDR1 SGHRS and CDR2 YFSETQ. The CDR3 sequence is 14 residues long. The CDR3 DNA reads TGCGCCAGCAGACTAGGACAGGGAATCGGGGAGCAGTACTTC. Protein: CASRLGQGIGEQYF.

The chain employs TRBV4-2 and TRBJ2-5, with 8 positions matching TRBD2. CDR1 is LGHNA, CDR2 YNFKEQ, per germline. CDR3 length equals 17 residues. V lost 3 bases, J lost 3 bases, and 12 bases stayed unmatched. The CDR3 region is CASSQRGGLAGEETQYF. The CDR3 DNA sequence: TGTGCCAGCAGCCAGAGGGGCGGGCTAGCGGGCGAAGAGACCCAGTACTTC.

The V gene is TRBV14, the J gene TRBJ1-2; D gene uncertain. Germline V gene data show CDR1 as SGHDN and CDR2 as FVKESK. V lost 0 bases and J 8 bases, leaving 13 bases between the germline ends. CDR3 length: 14 residues. The CDR3 DNA reads TGTGCCAGCAGCCAAGAGGAGCGGGTGGGGGGCTACACCTTC. It encodes CASSQEERVGGYTF.

The gene calls are TRBV28 and TRBJ2-7; D might be TRBD1 (6 bases). The CDR3 is 15 amino acids. The V gene's germline CDR1 is MDHEN and CDR2 SYDVKM. The V and J ends lost 4 bases and 4 bases respectively, with 17 bases between them. CDR3 DNA: TGTGCCAGCAGTTCCGCGCAGGCAGGGGAATACGAGCAGTACTTC. This codes for CASSSAQAGEYEQYF.

CDR3 sequence reads: CASSVYDIRSYGYTF. The CDR3 region has the DNA TGTGCCAGCAGTGTCTACGATATTCGGAGCTATGGCTACACCTTC. The chain recombines TRBV7-9 with TRBJ1-2; D not certain. The ends were cut back, 6 bases at V and 4 bases at J, with 18 bases in the middle. The CDR3 covers 15 residues. Germline CDR1 reads SEHNR; CDR2 reads FQNEAQ (reference sequence).

The V gene is TRBV14, the J gene TRBJ1-2; no definite D call. The V gene's germline CDR1 is SGHDN and CDR2 FVKESK. This CDR3 has 13 amino acids. The V end lost 1 base, the J end lost 0 bases, and 3 bases lay between the germline ends. CDR3 coding DNA: TGTGCCAGCAGCCAAGGACCTAACTATGGCTACACCTTC. It is translated as CASSQGPNYGYTF.

J is TRBJ1-3 and V is TRBV4-3; D gene ambiguous. V was shortened by 4 bases and J by 0 bases, with 4 bases between the two germline ends. The CDR3 covers 13 residues. Germline V gene data show CDR1 as LGHNA and CDR2 as YSLEER. CDR3: CASSLSSGNTIYF. The CDR3 nucleotides read TGCGCCAGCAGCCTGTCCTCTGGAAACACCATATATTTT.

This clone has a handful of counts. V and J are TRBV29-1 and TRBJ2-7; D gene ambiguous. The V end lost 7 bases, the J end lost 4 bases, and 14 bases lay between the germline ends. CDR1 SQVTM and CDR2 ANQGSEA come from the germline V gene. CDR3 length equals 12 residues. This chain's CDR3 is CSGKSGQYEQYF. The DNA of the CDR3 is TGCAGCGGAAAATCTGGGCAATACGAGCAGTACTTC.

This CDR3 is CSAGTSHEQFF. CDR3 DNA: TGCAGTGCTGGTACTAGTCATGAGCAGTTCTTC. This rearrangement joins TRBV20-1 to TRBJ2-1, with a tentative D call TRBD2 (5 bases). This CDR3 spans 11 amino acids. The germline CDR1 and CDR2 sequences are DFQATT and SNEGSKA (reference sequence). V lost 5 bases, J lost 8 bases, and 10 bases lay in between.

This chain joins TRBV27 and TRBJ2-3; weak D call: TRBD2 (5 bases). The CDR3 extends over 16 amino acids. V was shortened by 5 bases and J by 2 bases, with 17 bases between the two germline ends. Germline-derived CDR1 and CDR2 are MNHEY and SMNVEV (reference sequence). The CDR3 here is CASSPTRTGDTDTQYF. Here the CDR3 DNA reads TGTGCCAGCAGTCCTACCCGGACTGGAGACACAGATACGCAGTATTTT.

The genes are TRBV5-5 and TRBJ1-1; no clear D gene. CDR1 is SGHKS and CDR2 is YYEKEE in the germline V gene (reference sequence). The CDR3 is 13 amino acids. Trimming shortened V by 5 bases and J by 0 bases, and 8 bases separated the two germline ends. The CDR3 is CASSLQMNTEAFF. DNA of the CDR3: TGTGCCAGCAGTCTTCAGATGAACACTGAAGCTTTCTTT.

The chain employs TRBV5-1 and TRBJ2-5; D uncertain. Trimming took 5 bases from V and 2 from J, leaving 16 bases between them. This CDR3 is built from 15 residues. Germline V CDR1 and CDR2: SGHRS, YFSETQ. The CDR3, as DNA: TGCGCCAGCAGTCCGAGAGGATCGAGGCAAGAGACCCAGTACTTC. Encoded protein: CASSPRGSRQETQYF.

This chain connects TRBV7-2 to TRBJ2-7; 9 bases are a match to TRBD2. The V gene end was trimmed by 5 bases and the J gene end by 4 bases; junction bases not matched to a gene: 9. CDR3 length: 15 residues. Germline CDR1 SGHTA, CDR2 FQGNSA. DNA of the CDR3: TGTGCCAGCAGCCCCGGTGGGACTAGCAGTTACGAGCAGTACTTC. The encoded protein is CASSPGGTSSYEQYF.